This TCR beta chain was recorded in a study of radiotherapy plus CTLA-4 blockade in lung cancer. Looking at the study overall: Disease control reached 31%, with objective responses in roughly 19%.

Regarding the study as a whole: An expansion of tumor-derived TCR clones occurred in blood after radiotherapy plus ipilimumab. The best prediction of response reportedly came from early blood T cell clone dynamics, with interferon-beta.

Method: immunoSEQ multiplex PCR; TCRdb's copy keeps in-frame clones and lacks some. Of some 120,000 clones listed, 81% are singletons. On this clone: Its antigen is unknown.

Receiving focal radiation plus CTLA-4 blockade with ipilimumab were patients who had chemo-refractory metastatic non-small-cell lung cancer. Germline-derived CDR1 and CDR2 are LNHDA and SQIVND (reference sequence). The V end was cut by 0 bases, the J end by 5 bases, with 9 bases between. CDR3 length: 14 amino acids. Source: peripheral blood, taken from a patient treated with radiotherapy plus ipilimumab. The chain carries TRBV19 and TRBJ2-3; D is perhaps TRBD1 (5 bases). This sequence originates from a human donor with non-small cell lung cancer that progressed on radiotherapy plus ipilimumab. Some clones in this sample may be carry-over from other donors' samples. CDR3 DNA sequence: TGTGCCAGTAGTATAGACCCGCAGGGAGATACGCAGTATTTT. Its translation: CASSIDPQGDTQYF. The full variable domain, completed using reference TRBV19 and TRBJ2-3, is DGGITQSPKYLFRKEGQNVTLSCEQNLNHDAMYWYRQDPGQGLRLIYYSQIVNDFQKGDIAEGYSVSREKKESFPLTVTSAQKNPTAFYLCASSIDPQGDTQYFGPGTRLTVL.